The 25 T cell receptor beta chains below all came from one sample that was sequenced in a study of blood T cell repertoires in COVID-19. Method: immunoSEQ multiplex PCR; TCRdb's copy keeps in-frame clones and lacks some. The table has a few hundred thousand clones, around 85% seen once; the top ten hold roughly 2%. Sample: peripheral blood. All receptors come from a woman aged 45-65 years with acute or convalescent COVID-19.

The V and J genes are TRBV7-8 and TRBJ2-5; no clear D gene. V lost 3 bases and J 2 bases, leaving 10 bases between the germline ends. Germline assignment: CDR1 SGHVS and CDR2 FQNEAQ. The CDR3 runs 14 residues. CDR3 region: CASSLSAVQETQYF. DNA of the CDR3: TGTGCCAGCAGCTTGTCGGCGGTACAAGAGACCCAGTACTTC.

About this clone: Distinct nucleotide sequences in the sample also encode this CDR3. The genes are TRBV7-3 and TRBJ1-2; 7 bases match TRBD1. With V trimmed by 5 bases and J by 6 bases, 12 bases remained unmatched. The CDR3 runs 15 residues. CDR1 SGHTA and CDR2 FQGTGA come from the germline V gene. CDR3 nucleotide sequence: TGTGCCAGCAGCGAAAGACCGGACAGGCCCGATGGCTACACCTTC. Amino acid sequence: CASSERPDRPDGYTF.

The chain recombines TRBV5-1 with TRBJ2-5; 8 bases agree with TRBD2. Losses at the gene ends were 2 bases for V and 4 bases for J; bases not matched to a gene: 10. Germline values: CDR1 SGHRS, CDR2 YFSETQ. The CDR3 consists of 16 residues. The CDR3 sequence is CASSLIGRGALETQYF. The CDR3, as DNA: TGCGCCAGCAGCTTAATCGGGCGGGGGGCCCTAGAGACCCAGTACTTC.

This clone was detected only a few times. V usage is TRBV7-8 and J usage is TRBJ1-1; D call uncertain. Germline CDR1 is SGHVS and CDR2 is FQNEAQ. V lost 1 base, J lost 0 bases, and 6 bases lay in between. The CDR3 is made up of 14 amino acids. CDR3 DNA: TGTGCCAGCAGCTTAGGTTTAATGAACACTGAAGCTTTCTTT. Translated: CASSLGLMNTEAFF.

This clone has just one count. The same CDR3 also results from other DNA sequences found in this sample. The chain employs TRBV5-1 and TRBJ2-7; no firm D call. Germline V lookup: CDR1 SGHRS, CDR2 YFSETQ. There are 13 residues in the CDR3. V was trimmed by 0 bases and J by 0 bases, leaving 4 bases between them. CDR3 bases: TGCGCCAGCAGCTTGGTTAGCTCCTACGAGCAGTACTTC. Translation: CASSLVSSYEQYF.

This chain joins TRBV2 and TRBJ1-6; D unresolved. V was shortened by 7 bases and J by 6 bases, with 10 bases between the two germline ends. CDR3 length equals 13 residues. Germline CDR1 SNHLY, CDR2 FYNNEI. The CDR3 bases are TGTGCCAGCAAGAGGGATCCTAATTCACCCCTCCACTTT. Its protein product is CASKRDPNSPLHF.

This clone was detected only once. The chain carries TRBV7-6 and TRBJ2-3; 7 bases align to TRBD1. V lost 5 bases, J lost 4 bases, and 3 bases stayed unmatched. Germline assignment: CDR1 SGHVS and CDR2 FNYEAQ. CDR3 length equals 13 residues. The CDR3 spells CASSPQGADTQYF. The CDR3 nucleotides are TGTGCCAGCAGCCCCCAGGGGGCAGATACGCAGTATTTT.

The chain's CDR3 is CSASSWLSGEQYF. CDR3 DNA sequence: TGCAGTGCTAGTTCATGGCTAAGCGGCGAGCAGTACTTC. The chain employs TRBV20-1 and TRBJ2-7, with D tentatively TRBD2 (5 bases). The CDR3 totals 13 residues. Germline V gene sequence: CDR1 DFQATT, CDR2 SNEGSKA (reference sequence). The V and J ends lost 3 bases and 6 bases respectively, with 15 bases between them.

This chain links TRBV12-5 with TRBJ2-5, with D perhaps matching TRBD2 (5 bases). With 5 bases removed from V and 5 bases from J, the gap between germline ends came to 21 bases. Germline V CDR1 and CDR2: LGHNT, FRNRAP. The CDR3 has 16 amino acids. CDR3 sequence reads: CASGHGWETLYETQYF. CDR3 DNA sequence: TGTGCTAGTGGTCACGGTTGGGAGACGCTTTATGAGACCCAGTACTTC.

V gene TRBV24-1 combines with J gene TRBJ2-2; D is unresolved. CDR3 length: 12 residues. The germline gives CDR1 KGHDR, CDR2 SFDVKD. V lost 5 bases to trimming and J lost 4 bases, with 4 bases between them. In nucleotides, the CDR3 is TGTGCCACCAGTGCGGGCACCGGGGAGCTGTTTTTT. Translating gives CATSAGTGELFF.

This clone was detected once. The chain carries TRBV21-1 and TRBJ1-2; the table's D call TRBD1 went unverified against the DNA. TRBV21-1 is assigned pseudogene status. The CDR3 covers 14 residues. The CDR3 DNA is TGTGCCAGCAGACCCAACTGGACAGCTTATGGCTACACCTTC. Amino acid sequence: CASRPNWTAYGYTF.

This clone showed up just once. The chain has TRBV6-1 and TRBJ2-6, with D perhaps matching TRBD1 (6 bases). Per the germline V gene, CDR1 is MNHNS and CDR2 is SASEGT. The CDR3 loop spans 17 amino acids. Trimming shortened V by 4 bases and J by 1 base, and 14 bases separated the two germline ends. Here the CDR3 reads CASSVVGGGSGANVLTF. CDR3 DNA sequence: TGTGCCAGCAGTGTCGTTGGGGGCGGGTCTGGGGCCAACGTCCTGACTTTC.

The V and J genes are TRBV11-3 and TRBJ2-3; tentatively, D is TRBD2 (6 bases). Trimming took 5 bases from V and 4 from J, leaving 19 bases between them. Germline lookup yields CDR1 SGHNT and CDR2 YENEEA. The length of the CDR3 is 16 residues. Here the CDR3 DNA reads TGTGCCAGCAGCACCGGGAGACTGGAGAGGGCAGATACGCAGTATTTT. Its protein is CASSTGRLERADTQYF.

The J gene is TRBJ1-4, the V gene TRBV20-1; the match to TRBD1 covers 8 bases. Per the germline V gene, CDR1 is DFQATT and CDR2 is SNEGSKA (reference sequence). The length of the CDR3 is 15 residues. J gave up 7 bases and V 3 bases, and 10 bases lay outside the gene matches. CDR3 in amino acids: CSASHAGGAGEKLFF. The CDR3 coding sequence is TGCAGTGCTAGTCATGCAGGGGGCGCGGGTGAAAAACTGTTTTTT.

This chain links TRBV11-2 with TRBJ1-4; D is perhaps TRBD1 (5 bases). V shed 5 bases and J shed 6 bases, with 10 bases lying between them. The CDR3 has 13 amino acids. Per the germline V gene, CDR1 is SGHAT and CDR2 is FQNNGV. The CDR3 bases are TGTGCCAGCAGCCAGGGCAGGGATGAAAAACTGTTTTTT. Its protein is CASSQGRDEKLFF.

The chain links TRBV7-9 to TRBJ1-5; TRBD1 is a possible D gene (6 bases). CDR1 is SEHNR and CDR2 is FQNEAQ in the germline V gene (reference sequence). The CDR3 contains 16 residues. V was cut by 4 bases and J by 2 bases, with 15 bases left in between. The CDR3 DNA follows: TGTGCCAGCAGCTCACACACAGGGTTCGGCAATCAGCCCCAGCATTTT. This codes for CASSSHTGFGNQPQHF.

This chain connects TRBV5-1 to TRBJ2-3; 13 positions match TRBD2. Germline V gene sequence: CDR1 SGHRS, CDR2 YFSETQ. Losses at the gene ends were 4 bases for V and 4 bases for J; bases not matched to a gene: 6. The CDR3 spans 16 residues. The CDR3 DNA reads as TGCGCCAGCAGCCCACGGACTAGCGGGGGCGCAGATACGCAGTATTTT. Protein product: CASSPRTSGGADTQYF.

The chain has TRBV7-9 and TRBJ2-7; D not resolved. The germline CDR1 and CDR2 sequences are SEHNR and FQNEAQ (reference sequence). This CDR3 has 16 residues. Trimming removed 1 base at V and 0 bases at J, with 13 bases between. In DNA form, the CDR3 reads TGTGCCAGCAGCTTAGATGTGGGCGTGCTCTCCTACGAGCAGTACTTC. It encodes CASSLDVGVLSYEQYF.

V usage is TRBV11-3 and J usage is TRBJ1-4, with 7 bases lining up with TRBD1. This CDR3 contains 16 residues. Trimming at V came to 5 bases and at J to 7 bases, leaving 13 bases not matched to a gene. Germline V CDR1 and CDR2: SGHNT, YENEEA. The CDR3 is CASSLGPGQKLEKLFF. In DNA form, the CDR3 reads TGTGCCAGCAGCCTAGGGCCGGGACAGAAACTTGAAAAACTGTTTTTT.

This clone was counted a single time. The chain recombines TRBV6-1 with TRBJ2-7, with D possibly matching TRBD1 (5 bases). CDR3 size: 14 residues. The germline V gene has CDR1 MNHNS and CDR2 SASEGT. V was trimmed by 2 bases and J by 2 bases, leaving 10 bases between them. In nucleotides, the CDR3 is TGTGCCAGCAGTGAATGGCAGGGCCCCTACGAGCAGTACTTC. Encoded protein: CASSEWQGPYEQYF.

This clone was seen a few times. This chain joins TRBV6-6 and TRBJ1-1, with TRBD1 as a possible D gene (5 bases). The length of the CDR3 is 14 residues. CDR1 and CDR2 from the germline V gene are MNHNY and SVGAGI (reference sequence). V was cut by 5 bases and J by 0 bases, with 10 bases left in between. The CDR3 coding sequence is TGTGCCAGCAGTCCGCAGGGTTTGAACACTGAAGCTTTCTTT. Protein product: CASSPQGLNTEAFF.

The chain recombines TRBV24-1 with TRBJ2-2; D ambiguous. The germline V and J ends were trimmed by 7 bases and 5 bases, with 13 bases remaining between them. Germline loops: CDR1 KGHDR, CDR2 SFDVKD. CDR3 length: 14 amino acids. This CDR3 reads CATSPLGGTGELFF. The CDR3 DNA follows: TGTGCCACCAGCCCACTCGGCGGAACCGGGGAGCTGTTTTTT.

The CDR3 sequence is CAISESRGSGSSYEQYF. In nucleotides, the CDR3 is TGTGCCATCAGTGAGTCACGGGGAAGCGGGAGCTCCTACGAGCAGTACTTC. The genes are TRBV10-3 and TRBJ2-7, with 8 positions matching TRBD2. CDR3 length: 17 amino acids. Germline CDR1 and CDR2: ENHRY and SYGVKD. J gave up 0 bases and V 0 bases, and 7 bases lay outside the gene matches.

DNA for the CDR3: TGTGCCAGCAGCCGCCTACAGGGTGACGAGCAGTACTTC. This codes for CASSRLQGDEQYF. The J gene is TRBJ2-7, the V gene TRBV3-1 (or the pseudogene TRBV3-2); perhaps TRBD1 as D (6 bases). Deletions cut 4 bases from V and 5 bases from J, with 12 bases between. Germline assignment: CDR1 LGHDT and CDR2 YNNKEL (reference sequence). This CDR3 is 13 amino acids long.

The V call is TRBV11-3, the J call TRBJ2-1; 13 bases agree with TRBD2. Germline CDR1 and CDR2: SGHNT and YENEEA. There are 14 residues in the CDR3. Trimming took 6 bases from V and 8 from J; bases not matched to a gene: 4. The CDR3: CASSGLAGVDEQFF. In DNA, the CDR3 is TGTGCCAGCAGTGGACTAGCGGGGGTAGATGAGCAGTTCTTC.